These 12 T cell receptor beta chains were all obtained from the same sample, sequenced in a study of T cell repertoires in cytomegalovirus infection (dated by TCRdb to about 2019). Sequenced on an Illumina HiSeq 1500. TCRdb took the public reads, trimmed them with fastp at Q25, ran MiXCR for clone calling and kept in-frame beta chains. Each CDR3 protein appears once, grouped with its most common genes and DNA. The sample table contains about 600,000 distinct CDR3 sequences; only one count was recorded for 20% to 25% of them. Around 7.6% of the sample is held by the ten biggest clonotypes. The specimen sequenced was CD8+ T cells from PBMCs. The receptors shown here come from a human donor in good health (CMV status not recorded). Some clones in this sample may be carry-over from other donors' samples.

CDR3 DNA: TGTGCCAGCACCCCCACCCCCATTCGCACAGATACGCAGTATTTT. It encodes CASTPTPIRTDTQYF. The gene calls are TRBV27 and TRBJ2-3, with unresolved D. The CDR3 totals 15 residues. V dropped 7 bases and J dropped 1 base, with 15 bases sitting between them. Germline V gene lookup returns CDR1 MNHEY and CDR2 SMNVEV (reference sequence).

As regards this clonotype: One end of the junction fails to match germline, which may point to a read error. The J gene is TRBJ2-2, the V gene TRBV27, with unresolved D. This CDR3 spans 12 amino acids. The germline gives CDR1 MNHEY, CDR2 SMNVEV (reference sequence). The CDR3: CANSYSTGELFF. The CDR3 DNA sequence: TGTGCCAACAGTTACTCCACCGGGGAGCTGTTTTTT.

This clonotype was seen more than once but under ten times. V and J are TRBV7-2 and TRBJ1-2; D is possibly TRBD1 (6 bases). The CDR3 extends over 16 amino acids. Per germline, CDR1 SGHTA and CDR2 FQGNSA. The ends were cut back, 5 bases at V and 3 bases at J, with 19 bases in the middle. The CDR3: CASSPPPYRVDYGYTF. The CDR3, as DNA: TGTGCCAGCAGCCCCCCTCCGTACAGGGTGGACTATGGCTACACCTTC.

The chain links TRBV20-1 to TRBJ2-3, with D tentatively TRBD1 (6 bases). Trimming cost V 6 bases and J 0 bases, with 16 bases left between them. The CDR3 sequence is 15 residues long. CDR1 and CDR2 from the germline V gene are DFQATT and SNEGSKA (reference sequence). The CDR3 loop is CSAPDPGQSTDTQYF. The DNA of the CDR3 is TGCAGTGCGCCCGATCCGGGACAAAGCACAGATACGCAGTATTTT.

The chain recombines TRBV29-1 with TRBJ2-5; D is unclear. In germline, CDR1 is SQVTM, CDR2 ANQGSEA. Deletions cut 6 bases from V and 3 bases from J, with 5 bases between. The CDR3 runs 10 residues. The CDR3 sequence: CSVFKETQYF. CDR3 DNA sequence: TGCAGCGTATTTAAAGAGACCCAGTACTTC.

This clonotype was observed many times. This chain links TRBV14 with TRBJ1-1; D is ambiguous. The germline V and J ends were trimmed by 1 base and 1 base, with 7 bases remaining between them. The length of the CDR3 is 14 residues. Germline V gives CDR1 SGHDN, CDR2 FVKESK. CDR3 in DNA: TGTGCCAGCAGCCAAGGTAGCGGGAACACTGAAGCTTTCTTT. Protein sequence: CASSQGSGNTEAFF.

The chain uses TRBV10-3 and TRBJ2-3; a weak D match, TRBD2 (7 bases). This CDR3 has 16 amino acids. The V gene's germline CDR1 is ENHRY and CDR2 SYGVKD. The V and J ends lost 2 bases and 2 bases respectively, with 14 bases between them. The CDR3 DNA is TGTGCCATCAGTGAGCAGGGAGGGGGGAACACAGATACGCAGTATTTT. Amino acid sequence: CAISEQGGGNTDTQYF.

This clonotype was recorded only once. A read error may explain this, as a much larger clone is one base away. This chain joins TRBV10-2 and TRBJ2-1; no clear D gene. Germline loops: CDR1 WSHSY, CDR2 SAAADI. With 8 bases removed from V and 1 base from J, the gap between germline ends came to 12 bases. The CDR3 contains 14 residues. DNA of the CDR3: TGCGCCAGCTCTCTCAGTCCTTCCTACAATGAGCAGTTCTTC. It is translated as CASSLSPSYNEQFF.

This sequence joins TRBV18 and TRBJ1-5; a weak D match, TRBD1 (6 bases). V lost 0 bases, J lost 1 base, and 7 bases lay in between. This CDR3 contains 15 residues. Germline values: CDR1 KGHSH, CDR2 LQKENI. The CDR3 bases are TGTGCCAGCTCACCACCGGGACAAAGCAATCAGCCCCAGCATTTT. Translated: CASSPPGQSNQPQHF.

The CDR3 here is CASSQDGANEKLFF. The CDR3 DNA follows: TGTGCCAGTAGTCAAGACGGAGCGAATGAAAAACTGTTTTTT. V is TRBV19 and J is TRBJ1-4, with unresolved D. V was pared by 5 bases and J by 5 bases, with 12 bases between. CDR3 size: 14 residues. Germline V gives CDR1 LNHDA, CDR2 SQIVND (reference sequence).

This clonotype appeared a few times. This sequence joins TRBV6-1 and TRBJ1-5; D is undetermined. CDR1 is MNHNS, CDR2 SASEGT, per germline. This CDR3 contains 14 residues. V gave up 5 bases and J gave up 0 bases, with 8 bases separating them. The CDR3 here is CASSFGRSNQPQHF. The CDR3 DNA is TGTGCCAGCAGTTTTGGCCGTAGCAATCAGCCCCAGCATTTT.

The chain recombines TRBV5-1 with TRBJ1-1, with D maybe TRBD1 (5 bases). V was trimmed by 4 bases and J by 4 bases, leaving 11 bases between them. The CDR3 is made up of 13 amino acids. Germline CDR1 reads SGHRS; CDR2 reads YFSETQ. The DNA of the CDR3 is TGCGCCAGCAGCGGGACCGAAGGCACTGAAGCTTTCTTT. As protein: CASSGTEGTEAFF.